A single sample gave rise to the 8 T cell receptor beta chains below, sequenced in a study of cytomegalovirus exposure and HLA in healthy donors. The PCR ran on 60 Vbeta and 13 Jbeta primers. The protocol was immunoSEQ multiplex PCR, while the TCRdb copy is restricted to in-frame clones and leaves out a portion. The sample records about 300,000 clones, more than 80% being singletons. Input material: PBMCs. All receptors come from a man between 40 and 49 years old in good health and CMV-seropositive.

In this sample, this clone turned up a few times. For the CDR3, the DNA is TGCGCCAGCAGCCGTCCCGGGACTAATGAAAAACTGTTTTTT. This encodes CASSRPGTNEKLFF. The chain links TRBV4-1 to TRBJ1-4; D not resolved. V was trimmed by 4 bases and J by 2 bases, leaving 8 bases between them. The CDR3 has 14 amino acids. CDR1 is MGHRA, CDR2 YSYEKL, per germline.

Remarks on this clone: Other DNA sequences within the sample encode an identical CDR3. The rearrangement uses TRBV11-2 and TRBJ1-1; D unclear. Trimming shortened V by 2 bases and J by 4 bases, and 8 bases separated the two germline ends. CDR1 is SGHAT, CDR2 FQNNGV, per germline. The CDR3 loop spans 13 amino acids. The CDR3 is CASSLSGGTEAFF. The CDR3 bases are TGTGCCAGCAGCTTATCGGGAGGCACTGAAGCTTTCTTT.

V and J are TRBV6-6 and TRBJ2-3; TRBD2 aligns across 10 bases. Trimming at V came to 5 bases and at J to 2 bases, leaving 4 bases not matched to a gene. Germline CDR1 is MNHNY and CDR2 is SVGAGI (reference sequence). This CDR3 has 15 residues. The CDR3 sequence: CASSTGLADTDTQYF. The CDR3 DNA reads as TGTGCCAGCAGTACCGGACTAGCGGACACAGATACGCAGTATTTT.

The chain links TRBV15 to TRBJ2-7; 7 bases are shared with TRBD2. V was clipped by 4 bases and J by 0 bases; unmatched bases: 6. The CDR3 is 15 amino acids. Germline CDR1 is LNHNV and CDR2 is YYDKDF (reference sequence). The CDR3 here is CATSKAGALSYEQYF. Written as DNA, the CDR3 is TGTGCCACCAGCAAGGCGGGAGCCCTCTCCTACGAGCAGTACTTC.

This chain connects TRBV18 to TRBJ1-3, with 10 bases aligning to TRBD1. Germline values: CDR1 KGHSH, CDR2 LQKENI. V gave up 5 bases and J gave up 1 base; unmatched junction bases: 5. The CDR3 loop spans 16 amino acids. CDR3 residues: CASSSTGGASGNTIYF. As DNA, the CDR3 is TGTGCCAGCTCATCGACAGGGGGCGCGTCTGGAAACACCATATATTTT. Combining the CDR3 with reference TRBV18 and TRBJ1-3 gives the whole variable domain NAGVMQNPRHLVRRRGQEARLRCSPMKGHSHVYWYRQLPEEGLKFMVYLQKENIIDESGMPKERFSAEFPKEGPSILRIQQVVRGDSAAYFCASSSTGGASGNTIYFGEGSWLTVV.

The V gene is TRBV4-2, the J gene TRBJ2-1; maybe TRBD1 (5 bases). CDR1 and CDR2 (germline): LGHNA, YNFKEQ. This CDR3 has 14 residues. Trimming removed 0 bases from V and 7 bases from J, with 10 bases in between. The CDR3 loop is CASSQDKGWNEQFF. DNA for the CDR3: TGTGCCAGCAGCCAAGACAAGGGGTGGAATGAGCAGTTCTTC.

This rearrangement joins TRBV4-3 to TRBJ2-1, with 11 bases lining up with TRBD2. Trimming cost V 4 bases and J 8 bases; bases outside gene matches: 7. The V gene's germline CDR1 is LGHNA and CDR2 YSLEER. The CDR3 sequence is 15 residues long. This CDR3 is CASSPRLAGGHEQFF. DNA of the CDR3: TGCGCCAGCAGCCCGCGGCTAGCGGGAGGACATGAGCAGTTCTTC.

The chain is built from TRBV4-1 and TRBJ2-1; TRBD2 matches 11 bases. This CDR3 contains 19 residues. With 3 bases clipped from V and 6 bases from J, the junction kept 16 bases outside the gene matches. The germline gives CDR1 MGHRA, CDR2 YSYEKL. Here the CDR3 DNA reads TGCGCCAGCAGCCACGTACTAGCGGGAGTTGGAGTGAGTGTCAATGAGCAGTTCTTC. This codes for CASSHVLAGVGVSVNEQFF.